The clone carrying this T cell receptor beta chain was found many times. The antigen is not known. This specimen belongs to a study of regulatory T cells in long-lasting Graves disease. Study-wide background: Recently diagnosed Graves' patients had received antithyroid drugs for under 3 months. Study results and limitations: Those with persistent Graves' had less TCR diversity than newly diagnosed patients.

The time point was: newly diagnosed GD, antithyroid drugs for less than 3 months. After RNA was extracted from PBMCs, the TCR library was made from it. The patients were drawn from one endocrinology department in Xi'an, China. EDTA tubes received around 9 milliliters of collected peripheral blood. CDR1 is GTSNPN and CDR2 is SVGIG in the germline V gene (reference sequence). The V end lost 2 bases, the J end lost 9 bases, and 17 bases lay between the germline ends. The CDR3 loop spans 14 amino acids. Construction of TCR beta libraries relied on iRepertoire HTBI primers and on Arm-PCR targeting CDR3 regions. TCRdb recomputed calls from the multiplex PCR reads with MiXCR, one row per CDR3 protein. The sample records around 250,000 distinct CDR3 sequences, 18% being singletons.

V is TRBV30 and J is TRBJ2-1; tentative D call: TRBD2 (6 bases). The receptor was derived from a female donor with Graves disease. Material: peripheral blood mononuclear cells (PBMCs), obtained at new diagnosis, from a patient treated with antithyroid drugs. The CDR3 loop is CAWSPAGRRGEQFF. DNA for the CDR3: TGTGCCTGGAGTCCGGCGGGACGCCGCGGTGAGCAGTTCTTC.